This TCR beta chain was captured by sequencing in a study of graft-versus-host responses after intestinal transplantation. Study information: Recipients had multivisceral, liver-intestinal, or isolated intestinal transplants. The recipients all started with anti-thymocyte globulin induction and then took tacrolimus and steroids for roughly three years.

Study outcomes and limitations: The highest levels of circulating GvH clones went along with early declines in HvG clones after transplant. There were GvH clones found in recipient marrow, and some of them appeared first in ileum or blood.

Germline V lookup: CDR1 DFQATT, CDR2 SNEGSKA (reference sequence). The CDR3 spans 11 residues. Of note for this clone: The antigen remains unidentified.

Only in-frame clones appear in the TCRdb table, and some are missing; sequencing was by immunoSEQ multiplex PCR. The profile shows some 81,000 clones, 85% to 90% of them singletons. This clonotype was sampled from a human donor who received an intestinal transplant. V is TRBV20-1 and J is TRBJ1-2; 8 bases line up with TRBD1. The starting material was unstimulated CD4+ T cells sorted from spleen or lymph node cells, obtained before intestinal transplant. The CDR3 DNA reads as TGCAGCACTAGGGACAGGATCGTCTACACCTTC. Encoded protein: CSTRDRIVYTF.